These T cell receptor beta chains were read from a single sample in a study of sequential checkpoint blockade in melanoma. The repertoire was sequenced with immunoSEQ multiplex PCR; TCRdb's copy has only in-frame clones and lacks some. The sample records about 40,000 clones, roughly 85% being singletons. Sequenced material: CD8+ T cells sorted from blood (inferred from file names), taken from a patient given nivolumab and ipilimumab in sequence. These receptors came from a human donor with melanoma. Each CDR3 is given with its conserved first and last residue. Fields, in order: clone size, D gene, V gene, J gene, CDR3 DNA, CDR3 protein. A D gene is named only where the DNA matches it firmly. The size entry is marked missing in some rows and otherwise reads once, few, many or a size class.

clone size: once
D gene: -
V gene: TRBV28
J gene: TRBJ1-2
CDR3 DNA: TGTGCCAGCAGTTCGATAGTTAACTATGGCTACACCTTC
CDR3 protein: CASSSIVNYGYTF

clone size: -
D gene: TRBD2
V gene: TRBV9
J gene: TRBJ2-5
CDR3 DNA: TGTGCCAGCAGCGAAACTAGCGGGACCGGAGAGACCCAGTACTTC
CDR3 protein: CASSETSGTGETQYF

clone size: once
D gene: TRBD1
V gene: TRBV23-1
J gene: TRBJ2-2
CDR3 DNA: TGCGCCAGCAGTCACCCCGGCCAGAACCCGGGACAGGGGGCGTTGGACACCGGGGAGCTGTTTTTT
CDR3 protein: CASSHPGQNPGQGALDTGELFF

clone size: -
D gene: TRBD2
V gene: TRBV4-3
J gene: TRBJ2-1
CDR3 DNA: TGCGCCAGCAGCCAAGCTAGCGGGAGGGCGGGCAATGAGCAGTTCTTC
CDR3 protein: CASSQASGRAGNEQFF

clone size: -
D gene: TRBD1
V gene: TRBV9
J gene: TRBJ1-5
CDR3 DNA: TGTGCCAGCAGCCACGGGACAGGCCGCAATCAGCCCCAGCATTTT
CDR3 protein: CASSHGTGRNQPQHF

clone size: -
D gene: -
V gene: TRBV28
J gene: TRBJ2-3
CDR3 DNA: TGTGCCAGCAGTTTAATATCCCCCTTCGAGGGGGACGAGGATACGCAGTATTTT
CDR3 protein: CASSLISPFEGDEDTQYF

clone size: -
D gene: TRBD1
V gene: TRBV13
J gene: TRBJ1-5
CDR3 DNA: TGTGCCAGCAGCTTAGGAGGGACAGGGATTACGGGCAATCAGCCCCAGCATTTT
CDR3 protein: CASSLGGTGITGNQPQHF

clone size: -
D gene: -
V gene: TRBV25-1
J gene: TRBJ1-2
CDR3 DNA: TGTGCCAGCAGTGACGGTCCATCTATGGGCTACACCTTC
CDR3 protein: CASSDGPSMGYTF

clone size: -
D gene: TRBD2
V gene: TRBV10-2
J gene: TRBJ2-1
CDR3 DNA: TGCGCCAGCAGTGAACTAGCGGGAGGTAAAGATGAGCAGTTCTTC
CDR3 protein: CASSELAGGKDEQFF

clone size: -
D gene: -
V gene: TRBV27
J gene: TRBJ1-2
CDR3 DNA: TGTGCCAGCAGCCCCCCGGGCTATGGCTACACCTTC
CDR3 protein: CASSPPGYGYTF

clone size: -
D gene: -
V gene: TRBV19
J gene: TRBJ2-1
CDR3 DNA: TGTGCCAGTAGGGCGGGACGGGGCTACAATGAGCAGTTCTTC
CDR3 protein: CASRAGRGYNEQFF

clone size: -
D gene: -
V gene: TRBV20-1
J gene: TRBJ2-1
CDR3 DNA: TGCAGTGCTAGAGACGGCGGGTCGGAGTTCTTC
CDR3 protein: CSARDGGSEFF

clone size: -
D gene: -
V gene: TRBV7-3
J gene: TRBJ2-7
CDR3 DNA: TGTGCCAGCAGCTTTGGGTCAGGGGACGAGCAGTACTTC
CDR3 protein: CASSFGSGDEQYF

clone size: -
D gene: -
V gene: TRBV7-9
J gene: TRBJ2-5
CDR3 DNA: TGTGCCAGCAGCACCCAACAGGGAGTGGGTCAAGAGACCCAGTACTTC
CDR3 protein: CASSTQQGVGQETQYF

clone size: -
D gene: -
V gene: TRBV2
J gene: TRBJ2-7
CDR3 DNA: TGTGCCAGCCTCACAACTCAATCAGCAGGCGAGCAGTACTTC
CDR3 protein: CASLTTQSAGEQYF

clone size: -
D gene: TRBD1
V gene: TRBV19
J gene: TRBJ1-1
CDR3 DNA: TGTGCCAGTAGTATACCGGGGACAGTCACTGAAGCTTTCTTT
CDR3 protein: CASSIPGTVTEAFF

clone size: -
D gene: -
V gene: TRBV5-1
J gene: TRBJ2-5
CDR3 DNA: TGCGCCAGCAGCTTGATTTTTTCGAGGTCGGACCAAGAGACCCAGTACTTC
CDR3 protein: CASSLIFSRSDQETQYF

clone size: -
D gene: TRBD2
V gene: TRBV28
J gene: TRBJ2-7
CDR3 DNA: TGTGCCAGCAGTTCAAACCTTAGACTAGCGGGAGTCTACGAGCAGTACTTC
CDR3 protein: CASSSNLRLAGVYEQYF

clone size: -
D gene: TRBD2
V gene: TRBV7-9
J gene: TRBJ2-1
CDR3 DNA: TGTGCCAGCAGCTCCCGACTAGCGGGAGTGGTTGAGCAGTTCTTC
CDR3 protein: CASSSRLAGVVEQFF

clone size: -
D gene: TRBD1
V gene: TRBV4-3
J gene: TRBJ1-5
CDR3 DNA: TGCGCCAGCAGCCTCGGGACAGGGGTTCAGCCCCAGCATTTT
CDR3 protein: CASSLGTGVQPQHF

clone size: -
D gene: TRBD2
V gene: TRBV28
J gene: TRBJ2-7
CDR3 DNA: TGTGCCAGCAGTTCCCTTCGGAGCGGGAACTACGAGCAGTACTTC
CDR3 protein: CASSSLRSGNYEQYF

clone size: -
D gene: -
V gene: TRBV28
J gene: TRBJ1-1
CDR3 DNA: TGTGCCAGCACCCTCCGGAGGTCCTCGGCCAACACTGAAGCTTTCTTT
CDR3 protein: CASTLRRSSANTEAFF